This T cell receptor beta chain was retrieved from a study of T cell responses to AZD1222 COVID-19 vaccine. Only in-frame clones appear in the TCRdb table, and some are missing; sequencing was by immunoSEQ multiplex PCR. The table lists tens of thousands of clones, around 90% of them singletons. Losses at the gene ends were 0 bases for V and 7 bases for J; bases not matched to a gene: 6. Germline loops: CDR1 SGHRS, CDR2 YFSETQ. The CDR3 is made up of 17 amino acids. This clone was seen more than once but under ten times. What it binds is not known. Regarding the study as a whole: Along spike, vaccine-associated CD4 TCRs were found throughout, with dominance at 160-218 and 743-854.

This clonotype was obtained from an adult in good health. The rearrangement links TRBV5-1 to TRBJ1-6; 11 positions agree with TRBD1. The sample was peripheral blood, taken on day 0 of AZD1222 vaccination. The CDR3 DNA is TGCGCCAGCAGCTTGGCCCCGGGACAGGGGGGAAATTCACCCCTCCACTTT. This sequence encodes CASSLAPGQGGNSPLHF.